A single sample gave rise to the 7 T cell receptor beta chains below, sequenced in a study of T cell responses to AZD1222 COVID-19 vaccine (dated by TCRdb to about 2021). To prepare the library, the immunoSEQ multiplex PCR assay was applied. Imported from immuneACCESS, the table was reduced by TCRdb to in-frame sequences with V and J called. These copies leave out some clones; in studies compared against another copy, an unresolved V gene accounts for under half, and the cause of the remainder is not known. In all, the sample holds about 130,000 clones, and about 90% of those were seen once. The top ten clones comprise under 9.5% of the sample. Interpreted using the paper, the time point label stands for: baseline before first vaccination. Sequences were derived from peripheral blood, sampled on day 0 of AZD1222 vaccination. Receptors originate from an adult in good health.

V usage is TRBV5-1 and J usage is TRBJ1-4; the match to TRBD1 covers 9 bases. The CDR3 has 16 residues. CDR1 and CDR2 from the germline V gene are SGHRS and YFSETQ. V shed 3 bases, J shed 0 bases, and the junction held 3 bases outside the gene matches. CDR3 amino acids: CASSSRQGATNEKLFF. In nucleotides, the CDR3 is TGCGCCAGCAGCTCACGACAGGGGGCAACTAATGAAAAACTGTTTTTT.

The rearrangement uses TRBV3-1 (or the pseudogene TRBV3-2) and TRBJ1-1, with D unresolved. With 0 bases removed from V and 4 bases from J, the gap between germline ends came to 9 bases. Germline V gene lookup returns CDR1 LGHDT and CDR2 YNNKEL (reference sequence). The CDR3 is 14 amino acids. CDR3 in DNA: TGTGCCAGCAGCCAAGAGTGGGTAAGCACTGAAGCTTTCTTT. It is translated as CASSQEWVSTEAFF.

This clone has only a few counts. This chain uses TRBV28 with TRBJ1-3, with D hard to call. Germline V gene lookup returns CDR1 MDHEN and CDR2 SYDVKM. The V and J ends lost 0 bases and 1 base respectively, with 7 bases between them. This CDR3 contains 15 residues. CDR3: CASSLWSGSGNTIYF. The CDR3 bases are TGTGCCAGCAGTTTATGGTCGGGATCTGGAAACACCATATATTTT.

This rearrangement joins TRBV7-2 to TRBJ2-7; D perhaps matches TRBD2 (6 bases). Germline CDR1 is SGHTA and CDR2 is FQGNSA. The CDR3 has 14 residues. V shed 6 bases and J shed 3 bases, with 15 bases lying between them. CDR3 nucleotide sequence: TGTGCCAGCAGTCCCGGGACTTACTTCTACGAGCAGTACTTC. It yields the protein CASSPGTYFYEQYF.

The chain has TRBV27 and TRBJ2-7; 7 bases line up with TRBD2. CDR3 length: 12 residues. Germline CDR1 MNHEY, CDR2 SMNVEV (reference sequence). Trimming at V came to 3 bases and at J to 7 bases, leaving 3 bases not matched to a gene. CDR3: CASSFRGGEQYF. The CDR3 coding sequence is TGTGCCAGCAGTTTTAGGGGAGGGGAGCAGTACTTC.

The chain uses TRBV5-1 and TRBJ1-4; no definite D call. CDR1 is SGHRS, CDR2 YFSETQ, per germline. The CDR3 covers 16 residues. Trimming stripped 0 bases from V and 8 bases from J, with 17 bases between. The CDR3 is CASSLASAGLGEKLFF. CDR3 nucleotide sequence: TGCGCCAGCAGCTTGGCCTCGGCGGGGTTGGGGGAAAAACTGTTTTTT. Based on the CDR3 plus reference TRBV5-1 and TRBJ1-4, the full variable domain is KAGVTQTPRYLIKTRGQQVTLSCSPISGHRSVSWYQQTPGQGLQFLFEYFSETQRNKGNFPGRFSGRQFSNSRSEMNVSTLELGDSALYLCASSLASAGLGEKLFFGSGTQLSVL.

V and J are TRBV5-5 and TRBJ2-1, with 10 bases aligning to TRBD1. V trimming: 4 bases; J trimming: 12 bases; junction bases outside the gene matches: 13. The CDR3 runs to 15 residues. CDR1 and CDR2 (germline): SGHKS, YYEKEE (reference sequence). In DNA form, the CDR3 reads TGTGCCAGCAGCCCCCCCTCCGGGACAGGGGAAAGGCAGTTCTTC. Amino acids: CASSPPSGTGERQFF.